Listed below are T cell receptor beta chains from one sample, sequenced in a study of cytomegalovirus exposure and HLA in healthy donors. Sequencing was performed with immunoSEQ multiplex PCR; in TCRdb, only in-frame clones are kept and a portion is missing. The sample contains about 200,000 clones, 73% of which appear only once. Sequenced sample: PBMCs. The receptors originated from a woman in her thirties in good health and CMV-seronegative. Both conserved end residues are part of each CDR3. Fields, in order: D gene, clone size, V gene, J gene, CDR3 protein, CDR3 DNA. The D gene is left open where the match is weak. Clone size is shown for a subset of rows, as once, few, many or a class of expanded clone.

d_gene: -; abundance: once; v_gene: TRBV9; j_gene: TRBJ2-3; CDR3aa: CAGRELTDTQYF; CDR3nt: TGTGCCGGCAGAGAACTCACAGATACGCAGTATTTT
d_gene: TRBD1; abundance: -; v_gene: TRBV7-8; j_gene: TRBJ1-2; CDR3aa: CASSLPGTGGFYGYTF; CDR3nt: TGTGCCAGCAGCTTACCCGGGACAGGCGGCTTCTATGGCTACACCTTC
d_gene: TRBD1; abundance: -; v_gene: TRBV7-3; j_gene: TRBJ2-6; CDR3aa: CASSPYRQGESPGANVLTF; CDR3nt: TGTGCCAGCAGCCCATACCGACAGGGGGAGTCACCTGGGGCCAACGTCCTGACTTTC
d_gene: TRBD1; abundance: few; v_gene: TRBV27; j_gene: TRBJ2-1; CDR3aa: CASSLRQGSNEQFF; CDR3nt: TGTGCCAGCAGCCTAAGACAGGGTTCCAATGAGCAGTTCTTC
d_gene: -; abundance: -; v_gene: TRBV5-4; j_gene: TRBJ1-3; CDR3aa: CASSLRGADNTIYF; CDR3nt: TGTGCCAGCAGCTTACGGGGGGCGGACAACACCATATATTTT
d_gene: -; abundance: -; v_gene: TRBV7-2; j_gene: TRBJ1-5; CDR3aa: CASSLQTRQPQHF; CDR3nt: TGTGCCAGCAGCCTCCAGACTCGGCAGCCCCAGCATTTT
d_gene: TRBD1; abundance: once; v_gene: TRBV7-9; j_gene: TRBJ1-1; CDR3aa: CSSSRTTGGGNEAFF; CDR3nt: TGTTCCAGCAGCCGGACGACAGGGGGCGGGAATGAAGCTTTCTTT
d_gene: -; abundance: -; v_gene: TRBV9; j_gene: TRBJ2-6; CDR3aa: CASSVGILSGANVLTF; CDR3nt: TGTGCCAGCAGCGTAGGTATCCTCTCTGGGGCCAACGTCCTGACTTTC
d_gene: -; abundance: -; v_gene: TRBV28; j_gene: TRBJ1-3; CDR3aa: CASSLGLSPIYF; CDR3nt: TGTGCCAGCAGTCTGGGACTCTCACCCATATATTTT
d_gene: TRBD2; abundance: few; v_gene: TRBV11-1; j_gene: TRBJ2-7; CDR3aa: CASRSSGKQNEQYF; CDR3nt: TGTGCCAGCAGGTCTAGCGGGAAACAAAACGAGCAGTACTTC
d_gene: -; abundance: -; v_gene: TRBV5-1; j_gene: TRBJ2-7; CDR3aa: CASSLGGGETYEQYF; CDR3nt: TGCGCCAGCAGCTTAGGTGGCGGGGAAACCTACGAGCAGTACTTC